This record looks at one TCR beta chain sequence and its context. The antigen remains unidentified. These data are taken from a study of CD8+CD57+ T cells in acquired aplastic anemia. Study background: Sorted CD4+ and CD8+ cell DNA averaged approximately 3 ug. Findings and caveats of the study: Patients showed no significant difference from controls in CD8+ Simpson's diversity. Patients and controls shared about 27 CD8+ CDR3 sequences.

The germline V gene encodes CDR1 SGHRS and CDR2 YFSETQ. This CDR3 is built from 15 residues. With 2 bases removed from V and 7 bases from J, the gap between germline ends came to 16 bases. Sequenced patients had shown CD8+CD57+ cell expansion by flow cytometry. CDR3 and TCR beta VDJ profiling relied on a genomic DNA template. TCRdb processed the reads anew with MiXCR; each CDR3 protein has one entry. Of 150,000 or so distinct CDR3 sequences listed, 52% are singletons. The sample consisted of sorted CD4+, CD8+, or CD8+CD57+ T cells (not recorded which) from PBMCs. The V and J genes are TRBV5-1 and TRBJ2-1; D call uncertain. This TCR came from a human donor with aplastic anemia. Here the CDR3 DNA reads TGCGCCAGCAGCTTCCGGGCGTCTGATGGTAATGAGCAGTTCTTC. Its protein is CASSFRASDGNEQFF.